The rows below give T cell receptor beta chains drawn from one sample of a study of blood T cell repertoires in COVID-19. Here immunoSEQ multiplex PCR was the method, and the copy in TCRdb shows in-frame clones only, minus some. The repertoire holds about 140,000 clones, with about 85% as singletons. Sample: peripheral blood. The source of these receptors is a human donor with acute or convalescent COVID-19. The donor label of this sample is uncertain. Both conserved end residues are part of each CDR3. The D gene is left open where the match is weak. Clone size appears in some rows only: once, few, many, or a class for an expanded clone.

TRBV7-3	-	-	TRBJ1-1	TGTGCCAGCAGCAGGACAGTGAACACTGAAGCTTTCTTT	CASSRTVNTEAFF
TRBV12-3/TRBV12-4	-	-	TRBJ1-1	TGTGCCAGCGGAGGACAGTTGAACACTGAAGCTTTCTTT	CASGGQLNTEAFF
TRBV29-1	TRBD1	-	TRBJ1-2	TGCAGCGTTTCCTCCGATACAGGGGTCTATGGCTACACCTTC	CSVSSDTGVYGYTF
TRBV5-4	-	few	TRBJ2-5	TGTGCCAGCAGCTCCCCATGGAGCATAGAGACCCAGTACTTC	CASSSPWSIETQYF
TRBV2	TRBD2	-	TRBJ2-7	TGTGCCAGCAGTGAACGACTAGCGGGGCCCTACGAGCAGTACTTC	CASSERLAGPYEQYF
TRBV10-3	-	few	TRBJ2-1	TGTGCCATCAGTGAGTCCACACCGTTTGGCAATGAGCAGTTCTTC	CAISESTPFGNEQFF
TRBV28	-	once	TRBJ1-3	TGTGCCAGCTCCCATTCCTATCCCGACATCTCTGAGGGAAACACCATATATTTT	CASSHSYPDISEGNTIYF
TRBV28	-	-	TRBJ1-1	TGTGCCAGCAGTTTTCCACAGGGAAAGGAGTGGACTGAAGCTTTCTTT	CASSFPQGKEWTEAFF
TRBV5-1	TRBD1	-	TRBJ1-2	TGCGCCAGCAGCCCATCCGGGACAGACGGTGGCTACACCTTC	CASSPSGTDGGYTF
TRBV28	TRBD1	-	TRBJ2-1	TGTGCCAGCAGTTTTGGGACAGGGGGTTCCTACAATGAGCAGTTCTTC	CASSFGTGGSYNEQFF
TRBV30	-	-	TRBJ2-5	TGTGCCTGGAGTGTAATACACTCCAAGGGGGAGACCCAGTACTTC	CAWSVIHSKGETQYF
TRBV7-8	-	-	TRBJ1-1	TGTGCCAGCAGCTTTGGACAGACGAACACTGAAGCTTTCTTT	CASSFGQTNTEAFF
TRBV3-1/TRBV3-2	-	-	TRBJ2-1	TGTGCCAGCAGCCAAGTGGGACTTGAGCAGTTCTTC	CASSQVGLEQFF
TRBV5-1	-	-	TRBJ1-2	TGCGCCAGCAGCTCAGTGGGGGGCTATGGCTACACCTTC	CASSSVGGYGYTF
TRBV18	TRBD1	-	TRBJ1-5	TGTGCCAGCTCACTAACCGGGACAGGGGTAGGCAATCAGCCCCAGCATTTT	CASSLTGTGVGNQPQHF
TRBV15	TRBD1	-	TRBJ2-1	TGTGCCACCAGCAGAGGGTTAGGGGGCTCTAGGGACAATGAGCAGTTCTTC	CATSRGLGGSRDNEQFF
TRBV27	TRBD1	-	TRBJ1-6	TGTGCCAGCAGTTTGCAGGGGGCGTTTATTAATTCACCCCTCCACTTT	CASSLQGAFINSPLHF
TRBV10-3	-	-	TRBJ2-5	TGTGCCATCAGTCGGGACTTTCGGGGAAGCCAAGAGACCCAGTACTTC	CAISRDFRGSQETQYF
TRBV2	TRBD1	-	TRBJ2-5	TGTGCCAGCAGGGGACAGGGGAAAGAGACCCAGTACTTC	CASRGQGKETQYF
TRBV9	TRBD1	-	TRBJ1-2	TGTGCCAGCAGTTCGCCGGGACAGGAAGACTATGGCTACACCTTC	CASSSPGQEDYGYTF
TRBV29-1	TRBD1	-	TRBJ2-7	TGCAGCGTTGCAAGGACAGGGATGAAGAAGAACGAGCAGTACTTC	CSVARTGMKKNEQYF
TRBV6-2/TRBV6-3	-	-	TRBJ1-2	TGTGCCAGCAGTTACACTTCTAACTATGGCTACACCTTC	CASSYTSNYGYTF
TRBV6-2/TRBV6-3	-	-	TRBJ1-2	TGTGCCAGCAGTCCCCGACAGTATGGCTACACCTTC	CASSPRQYGYTF
TRBV18	TRBD1	once	TRBJ1-1	TGTGCCAGCTCACCAAACAGGGGGATGCCTGAAGCTTTCTTT	CASSPNRGMPEAFF
TRBV5-1	TRBD2	-	TRBJ2-3	TGCGCCAGCAAACTACTACTAGCGACCCCAGATACGCAGTATTTT	CASKLLLATPDTQYF
TRBV7-2	-	-	TRBJ1-2	TGTGCCAGCAGCCCTGGGGGGGGCTCCGATGGCTACACCTTC	CASSPGGGSDGYTF
TRBV4-3	-	once	TRBJ1-5	TGCGCCAGCAGCCAAGGAACAGGGCGGCAGCCCCAGCATTTT	CASSQGTGRQPQHF
TRBV14	-	-	TRBJ1-1	TGTGCCAGCAGCCCGTTACAGGGCGCGGACACTGAAGCTTTCTTT	CASSPLQGADTEAFF
TRBV11-2	TRBD2	-	TRBJ2-2	TGTGCCAGCAGCCAAGAAAGACTAGCGGGGGGGCCGCGAACCGGGGAGCTGTTTTTT	CASSQERLAGGPRTGELFF
TRBV5-1	TRBD1	few	TRBJ1-6	TGCGCCAGCAGCTTGGAAGGGGGCGTGGATTCACCCCTCCACTTT	CASSLEGGVDSPLHF
TRBV7-3	TRBD2	-	TRBJ2-2	TGTGCCAGCAGCTCCCAACCACTAGCGGGGGGGCGAACCGGGGAGCTGTTTTTT	CASSSQPLAGGRTGELFF
TRBV7-2	-	-	TRBJ1-5	TGTGCCAGCAGCTTAGCGAGTAATCAGCCCCAGCATTTT	CASSLASNQPQHF
TRBV7-9	-	-	TRBJ1-1	TGTGCCAGCAGCTTGGGGCAGATGAACACTGAAGCTTTCTTT	CASSLGQMNTEAFF
TRBV28	TRBD1	-	TRBJ1-1	TGTGCCAGCAGTAGCCCCGACAGGGTCTCTGGAGCTTTCTTT	CASSSPDRVSGAFF
TRBV6-5	-	-	TRBJ1-2	TGTGCCAGCAATACAGGGTCGACTAACTATGGCTACACCTTC	CASNTGSTNYGYTF
TRBV6-5	-	-	TRBJ1-3	TGTGCCAGCAGTTACTCCGGGTCGTTCGGAAACACCATATATTTT	CASSYSGSFGNTIYF
TRBV28	TRBD2	-	TRBJ2-5	TGTGCCAGCAGCAAGCCGATTAGCGGGGTGGAACAAGAGACCCAGTACTTC	CASSKPISGVEQETQYF
TRBV5-1	-	-	TRBJ1-2	TGCGCCAGCAGCTTAAGCGTTAACTATGGCTACACCTTC	CASSLSVNYGYTF
TRBV5-4	TRBD1	-	TRBJ1-1	TGTGCCAGCAGTCCCGGACAGGGAATCACTGAAGCTTTCTTT	CASSPGQGITEAFF
TRBV15	-	-	TRBJ1-6	TGTGCCACCAGCAGACCCAATGGGCCCAGCTCCTATAATTCACCCCTCCACTTT	CATSRPNGPSSYNSPLHF
TRBV24-1	-	-	TRBJ1-3	TGTGCCACCAGTGATTATGGACAGTCTGGAAACACCATATATTTT	CATSDYGQSGNTIYF
TRBV4-2	-	few	TRBJ1-4	TGTGCCAGCAGCCAACAAACAGGGAGTGCAACTAATGAAAAACTGTTTTTT	CASSQQTGSATNEKLFF
TRBV6-2/TRBV6-3	TRBD2	once	TRBJ2-7	TGTGCCAGCAGTAGAGACCCCCGCCAGCGGGGGTTCGAGCAGTACTTC	CASSRDPRQRGFEQYF
TRBV2	TRBD1	-	TRBJ1-1	TGTGCCAGCACTCAAACGGGACAGAGTAACACTGAAGCTTTCTTT	CASTQTGQSNTEAFF
TRBV19	-	-	TRBJ2-2	TGTGCCAGTAAGTCTCAGGCAGACGGCACCGGGGAGCTGTTTTTT	CASKSQADGTGELFF
TRBV9	-	-	TRBJ2-5	TGTGCCAGCAGCGTAGGGGCGTTACAAGAGACCCAGTACTTC	CASSVGALQETQYF
TRBV5-1	-	-	TRBJ1-3	TGCGCCAGCAGCTTAACCAGGGGATCCTCTGGAAACACCATATATTTT	CASSLTRGSSGNTIYF
TRBV19	TRBD1	-	TRBJ1-1	TGTGCCAGTAGTATAGGATCCCGGGACAGGGCGAACACTGAAGCTTTCTTT	CASSIGSRDRANTEAFF
TRBV2	TRBD2	-	TRBJ2-3	TGTGCCAGCAGTTGGGGGGGAGGGGAAGATACGCAGTATTTT	CASSWGGGEDTQYF
TRBV7-8	TRBD1	-	TRBJ1-4	TGTGCCAGCAGCTTGGGACAGACTAATGAAAAACTGTTTTTT	CASSLGQTNEKLFF
TRBV4-2	TRBD1	-	TRBJ1-5	TGTGCCAGCAGCCGCGGACAGGGGGGTGGCAATCAGCCCCAGCATTTT	CASSRGQGGGNQPQHF
TRBV6-5	-	-	TRBJ2-2	TGTGCCAGCAGTTCAAACACCGGGGAGCTGTTTTTT	CASSSNTGELFF